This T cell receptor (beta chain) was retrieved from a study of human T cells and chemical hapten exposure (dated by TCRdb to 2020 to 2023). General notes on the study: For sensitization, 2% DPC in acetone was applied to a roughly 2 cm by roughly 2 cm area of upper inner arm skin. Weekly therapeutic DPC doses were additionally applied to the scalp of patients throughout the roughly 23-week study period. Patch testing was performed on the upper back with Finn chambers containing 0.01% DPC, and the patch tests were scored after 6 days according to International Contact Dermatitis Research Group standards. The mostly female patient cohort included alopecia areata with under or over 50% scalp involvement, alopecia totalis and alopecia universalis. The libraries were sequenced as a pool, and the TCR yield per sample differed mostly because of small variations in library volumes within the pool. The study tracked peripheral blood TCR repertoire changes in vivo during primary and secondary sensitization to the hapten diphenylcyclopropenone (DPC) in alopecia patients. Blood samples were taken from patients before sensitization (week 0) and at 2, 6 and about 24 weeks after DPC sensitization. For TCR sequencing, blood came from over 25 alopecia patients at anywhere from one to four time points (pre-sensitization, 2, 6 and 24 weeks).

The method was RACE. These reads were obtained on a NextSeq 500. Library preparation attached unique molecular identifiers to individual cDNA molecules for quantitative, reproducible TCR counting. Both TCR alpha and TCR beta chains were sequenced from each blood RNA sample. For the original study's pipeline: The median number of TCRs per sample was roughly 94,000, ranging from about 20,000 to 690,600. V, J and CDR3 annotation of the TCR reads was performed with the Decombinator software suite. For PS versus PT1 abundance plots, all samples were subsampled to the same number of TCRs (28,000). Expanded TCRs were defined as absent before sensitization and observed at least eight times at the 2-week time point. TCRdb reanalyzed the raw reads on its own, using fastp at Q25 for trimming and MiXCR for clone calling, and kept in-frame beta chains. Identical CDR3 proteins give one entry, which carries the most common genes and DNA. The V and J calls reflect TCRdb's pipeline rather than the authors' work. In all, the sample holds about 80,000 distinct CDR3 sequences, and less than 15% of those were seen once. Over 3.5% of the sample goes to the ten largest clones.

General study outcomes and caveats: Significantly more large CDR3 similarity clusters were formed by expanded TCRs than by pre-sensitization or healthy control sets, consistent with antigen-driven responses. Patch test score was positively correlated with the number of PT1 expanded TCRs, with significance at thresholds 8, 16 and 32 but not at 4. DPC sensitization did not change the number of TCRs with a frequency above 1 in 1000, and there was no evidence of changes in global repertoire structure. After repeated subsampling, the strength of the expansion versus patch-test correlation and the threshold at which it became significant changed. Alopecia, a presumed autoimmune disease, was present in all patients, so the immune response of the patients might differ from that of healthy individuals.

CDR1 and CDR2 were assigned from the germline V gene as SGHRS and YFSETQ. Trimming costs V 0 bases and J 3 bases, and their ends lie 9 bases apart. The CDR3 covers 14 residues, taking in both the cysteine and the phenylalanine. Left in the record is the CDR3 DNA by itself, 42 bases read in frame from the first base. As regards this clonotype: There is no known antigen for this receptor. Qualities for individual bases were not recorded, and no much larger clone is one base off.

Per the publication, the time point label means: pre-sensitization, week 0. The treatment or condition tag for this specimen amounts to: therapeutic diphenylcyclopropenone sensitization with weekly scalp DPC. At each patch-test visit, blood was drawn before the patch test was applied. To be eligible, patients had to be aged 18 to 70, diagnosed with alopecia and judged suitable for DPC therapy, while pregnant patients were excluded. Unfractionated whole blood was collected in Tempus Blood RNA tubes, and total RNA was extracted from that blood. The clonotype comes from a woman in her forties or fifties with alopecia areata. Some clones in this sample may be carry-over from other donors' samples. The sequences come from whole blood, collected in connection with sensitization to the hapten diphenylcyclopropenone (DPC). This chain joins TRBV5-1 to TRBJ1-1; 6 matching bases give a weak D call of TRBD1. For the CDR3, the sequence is CASSLDGGYTEAFF. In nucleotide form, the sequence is TGCGCCAGCAGCTTGGATGGGGGCTACACTGAAGCTTTCTTT.